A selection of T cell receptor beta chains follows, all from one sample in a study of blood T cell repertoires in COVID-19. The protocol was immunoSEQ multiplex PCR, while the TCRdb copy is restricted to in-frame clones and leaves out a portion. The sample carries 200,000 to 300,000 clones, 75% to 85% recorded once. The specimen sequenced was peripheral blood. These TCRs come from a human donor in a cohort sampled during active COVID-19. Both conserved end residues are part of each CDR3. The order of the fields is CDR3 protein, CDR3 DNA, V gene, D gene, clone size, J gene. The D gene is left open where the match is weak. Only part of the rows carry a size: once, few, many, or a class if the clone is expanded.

cdr3_aa: CASSMAKLTGGSTEAFF; cdr3_nt: TGTGCCAGTAGTATGGCAAAGTTGACAGGGGGCAGCACTGAAGCTTTCTTT; v_call: TRBV19; d_call: TRBD1; clone_size: once; j_call: TRBJ1-1
cdr3_aa: CASGSRNYGYTF; cdr3_nt: TGTGCCAGCGGTTCTAGGAACTATGGCTACACCTTC; v_call: TRBV27; d_call: .; clone_size: .; j_call: TRBJ1-2
cdr3_aa: CASSLGTLQETQYF; cdr3_nt: TGCGCCAGCAGCCTGGGGACTCTTCAAGAGACCCAGTACTTC; v_call: TRBV5-1; d_call: .; clone_size: .; j_call: TRBJ2-5
cdr3_aa: CASSWVGGTEAFF; cdr3_nt: TGTGCCAGCAGTTGGGTAGGGGGTACTGAAGCTTTCTTT; v_call: TRBV12-3/TRBV12-4; d_call: .; clone_size: .; j_call: TRBJ1-1
cdr3_aa: CASSGQPGQNRSGANVLTF; cdr3_nt: TGTGCCAGCAGCGGACAACCGGGACAGAACCGGTCTGGGGCCAACGTCCTGACTTTC; v_call: TRBV9; d_call: TRBD1; clone_size: once; j_call: TRBJ2-6
cdr3_aa: CATSDWGGTNEQFF; cdr3_nt: TGTGCCACCAGTGATTGGGGCGGGACGAATGAGCAGTTCTTC; v_call: TRBV24-1; d_call: .; clone_size: .; j_call: TRBJ2-1
cdr3_aa: CASSFPQGSGGGEAFF; cdr3_nt: TGTGCCAGCAGTTTCCCGCAAGGATCAGGCGGGGGAGAAGCTTTCTTT; v_call: TRBV11-2; d_call: .; clone_size: .; j_call: TRBJ1-1
cdr3_aa: CASSLTTGGEGTDTQYF; cdr3_nt: TGCGCCAGCAGCTTAACGACAGGGGGCGAGGGCACAGATACGCAGTATTTT; v_call: TRBV5-1; d_call: TRBD1; clone_size: .; j_call: TRBJ2-3
cdr3_aa: CAWSVGGTGANVLTF; cdr3_nt: TGTGCCTGGAGTGTAGGCGGCACTGGGGCCAACGTCCTGACTTTC; v_call: TRBV30; d_call: .; clone_size: .; j_call: TRBJ2-6
cdr3_aa: CASRDRARGDEQFF; cdr3_nt: TGCGCCAGCAGAGACAGGGCCCGAGGGGATGAGCAGTTCTTC; v_call: TRBV4-1; d_call: TRBD1; clone_size: .; j_call: TRBJ2-1
cdr3_aa: CASSLDRGRTEAFF; cdr3_nt: TGTGCCAGCAGCTTGGACAGGGGGCGCACTGAAGCTTTCTTT; v_call: TRBV11-2; d_call: TRBD1; clone_size: .; j_call: TRBJ1-1